Described below is a single T cell receptor beta chain sequence and its context. There is no known antigen for this receptor. Base-call qualities are not available, and no considerably larger clone is one nucleotide away. None of the patients whose archived tumor blocks were used had received neoadjuvant therapy prior to resection. In the preserved-tissue arm of the study, some 31 surgical resection samples from over 20 previously untreated pancreatic ductal adenocarcinoma patients were used. For the resection arm, ten 5-micron curls of FFPE tumor adjacent to the multiplex immunohistochemistry slide were used for DNA extraction. The sample is drawn from a study of CXCR4 blockade with PD-1 therapy in pancreatic cancer (dated 2019 in TCRdb). Background on the whole study: Multiplex immunohistochemistry and TCRbeta immunosequencing of resected pancreatic ductal adenocarcinoma were combined in the study with ex vivo slice culture in which PD-1 and CXCR4 blockade were tested. To look at intratumoral heterogeneity, the researchers TCR-sequenced two geographically distinct regions from each of 6 tumors. Overall results and qualifications from the work: Clonal expansion was observed in tumors, with a mean productive clonality of roughly 0.15 compared with roughly 0.048 in healthy blood, but no correlation between clonality and survival was found. Because only TCRbeta chains were sequenced, true antigen-specificity overlap among the convergent dominant clones remained unconfirmed, awaiting paired alpha-beta single-cell sequencing. A strong correlation was found between amino acid clone frequency and the number of distinct nucleotide rearrangements encoding each amino acid clone, suggesting convergent selection by common tumor antigens.

The immunoSEQ Assay at Adaptive Biotechnologies was used to immunosequence TCRbeta CDR3 regions from the extracted DNA. Per the original workflow: To quantify the absolute abundance of each unique TCRbeta CDR3, sequences were collapsed and filtered. Clonality, calculated using only productive in-frame rearrangements, was defined as 1 minus Pielou's evenness. Regional overlap was evaluated by tracking the top 100 nucleotide rearrangements across paired samples, and paired versus unrelated samples were compared using the Morisita index. Convergence of nucleotide rearrangements onto identical amino acid sequences was assessed with the immunoSEQ Rearrangement Details tool. Here the immuneACCESS table is served through TCRdb, limited to in-frame sequences with V and J called. Missing clones are a known gap in these copies; in checked studies unresolved V genes cover under half, and the rest lacks a known reason. D and trimming come from the DNA, and the V and J calls and clone size come from that table. Within this sample are more than 4,500 clones, with around 60% of them counted one time only. About 6.6% of the sample comes from the top ten.

This TCR derives from a human donor with pancreatic ductal adenocarcinoma. Sequencing input: tumor tissue.

CDR3 region: CSVTGQGARETQYF. DNA sequence: TGCAGCGTAACGGGACAGGGGGCTCGGGAGACCCAGTACTTC. The sequence joins TRBV29-1 to TRBJ2-5; 12 bases in the middle match TRBD1. Germline trimming: 6 bases from V, 5 bases from J; junction bases outside gene matches: 7. Taken from the germline V gene, the CDR1 and CDR2 loops are SQVTM and ANQGSEA. The CDR3 contains 14 residues, cysteine and phenylalanine counted. The retained sequence is limited to the CDR3, 42 bases, with the frame set at the first base.